This T cell receptor (beta chain) is drawn from a study of blood T cell repertoires in COVID-19. The CDR3 contains 16 residues. The germline gives CDR1 SGHRS, CDR2 YFSETQ. V gave up 0 bases and J gave up 4 bases; unmatched junction bases: 4. Some clones are missing from TCRdb's copy, which holds only in-frame ones; the method was immunoSEQ multiplex PCR. The table shows about 50,000 clones, with around 84% occurring only once. The sequence came from a man between 65 and 85 years old with active COVID-19. The chain employs TRBV5-1 and TRBJ2-1, with 10 bases aligning to TRBD2. The sample consisted of peripheral blood. CDR3 sequence (DNA): TGCGCCAGCAGCTTGGAGGCAGCGGGAGGGTACAATGAGCAGTTCTTC. Translating gives CASSLEAAGGYNEQFF.